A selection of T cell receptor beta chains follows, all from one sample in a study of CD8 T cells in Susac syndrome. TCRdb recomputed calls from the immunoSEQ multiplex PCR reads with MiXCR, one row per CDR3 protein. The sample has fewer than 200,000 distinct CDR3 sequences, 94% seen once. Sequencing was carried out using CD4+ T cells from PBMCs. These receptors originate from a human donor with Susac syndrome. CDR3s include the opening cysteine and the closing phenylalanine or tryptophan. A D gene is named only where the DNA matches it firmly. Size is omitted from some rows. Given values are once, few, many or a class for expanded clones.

CSARAGGGPFAEAFF,TGCAGTGCTAGAGCTGGTGGGGGCCCGTTCGCTGAAGCTTTCTTT,-,TRBJ1-1,TRBV20-1,15,-
CASSNPVDFSNEQFF,TGTGCCAGCAGCAACCCTGTGGATTTTAGTAATGAGCAGTTCTTC,-,TRBJ2-1,TRBV21-1,15,-
CASSQVVYADEKLFF,TGCGCCAGCAGCCAAGTAGTATACGCTGATGAAAAACTGTTTTTT,-,TRBJ1-4,TRBV4-3,15,-
CSAVLRPGRNTEAFF,TGCAGTGCGGTACTACGCCCTGGCAGGAACACTGAAGCTTTCTTT,-,TRBJ1-1,TRBV20-1,15,-
CSAGGTGNEQFF,TGCAGTGCTGGGGGGACAGGGAATGAGCAGTTCTTC,-,TRBJ2-1,TRBV20-1,12,TRBD1
CASSGVGTSDSEQFF,TGTGCCAGCAGTGGGGTCGGGACTAGTGATAGTGAGCAGTTCTTC,-,TRBJ2-1,TRBV2,15,TRBD2
CSVEDPSGGAETQYF,TGCAGCGTTGAAGATCCTAGCGGGGGGGCCGAGACCCAGTACTTC,-,TRBJ2-5,TRBV29-1,15,TRBD2
CSALSGEDTQYF,TGCAGTGCACTCTCGGGGGAGGATACGCAGTATTTT,-,TRBJ2-3,TRBV20-1,12,-
CASSDRTGSTDTQYF,TGTGCCAGCAGTGATAGGACAGGGTCCACAGATACGCAGTATTTT,-,TRBJ2-3,TRBV2,15,TRBD1
CASSSDLNSPLHF,TGTGCCAGCAGCTCGGACCTTAATTCACCCCTCCACTTT,-,TRBJ1-6,TRBV7-8,13,-
CSARVRENTGELFF,TGCAGTGCTAGAGTCCGTGAAAACACCGGGGAGCTGTTTTTT,once,TRBJ2-2,TRBV20-1,14,-
CASSQSGGNYNEQFF,TGTGCCAGCAGCCAAAGCGGGGGGAATTACAATGAGCAGTTCTTC,-,TRBJ2-1,TRBV3-1,15,TRBD2
CASSPTPTNEKLFF,TGTGCCAGCAGCCCGACACCAACTAATGAAAAACTGTTTTTT,-,TRBJ1-4,TRBV3-1,14,-
CASSYTPDTQYF,TGTGCCAGCTCGTACACCCCAGATACGCAGTATTTT,-,TRBJ2-3,TRBV18,12,-
CSAREAGDLYNEQFF,TGCAGTGCCAGGGAGGCCGGGGATCTCTACAATGAGCAGTTCTTC,-,TRBJ2-1,TRBV20-1,15,-
CASSIGSVQPNSGNTIYF,TGTGCCAGTAGTATTGGCAGCGTCCAACCGAACTCTGGAAACACCATATATTTT,-,TRBJ1-3,TRBV19,18,-
CASSLGPVPDTQYF,TGTGCCAGCAGTTTAGGCCCGGTGCCAGATACGCAGTATTTT,-,TRBJ2-3,TRBV12-3/TRBV12-4,14,-
CASSWTGTDSPLHF,TGTGCCAGCAGTTGGACAGGGACGGATTCACCCCTCCACTTT,-,TRBJ1-6,TRBV12-3/TRBV12-4,14,TRBD1
CASSTGTGEETQYF,TGTGCCAGCTCTACCGGGACAGGGGAAGAGACCCAGTACTTC,-,TRBJ2-5,TRBV18,14,TRBD1
CASSDSAVINEQFF,TGTGCCAGCAGTGACTCGGCGGTGATCAATGAGCAGTTCTTC,-,TRBJ2-1,TRBV6-4,14,-
CATSDSGSWATQYF,TGTGCCACCAGTGACTCCGGTTCCTGGGCTACGCAGTATTTT,-,TRBJ2-3,TRBV24-1,14,-
CASSVRAAGGSYNEQFF,TGTGCCAGCAGCGTAAGGGCTGCGGGGGGTTCCTACAATGAGCAGTTCTTC,once,TRBJ2-1,TRBV9,17,TRBD2
CSVRRPQETQYF,TGCAGCGTTCGGAGGCCCCAAGAGACCCAGTACTTC,-,TRBJ2-5,TRBV29-1,12,-
CASRRLAGATLSYEQYF,TGTGCCAGCAGGCGACTAGCGGGGGCTACCCTTAGCTACGAGCAGTACTTC,-,TRBJ2-7,TRBV6-1,17,TRBD2
CASKNIPNTEAFF,TGTGCCAGCAAAAACATACCGAACACTGAAGCTTTCTTT,-,TRBJ1-1,TRBV6-5,13,-
CASSSRTDYNSPLHF,TGTGCCAGCAGCTCCCGGACAGATTATAATTCACCCCTCCACTTT,-,TRBJ1-6,TRBV7-9,15,-
CASSLYQVHEQYF,TGCGCCAGCAGCTTGTACCAGGTCCACGAGCAGTACTTC,-,TRBJ2-7,TRBV5-1,13,-
CASSFRDTLLKETQYF,TGTGCCAGCAGCTTTAGGGACACTCTCCTCAAAGAGACCCAGTACTTC,-,TRBJ2-5,TRBV11-2,16,-
CSVEDLAENTEAFF,TGCAGCGTTGAAGATCTTGCAGAGAACACTGAAGCTTTCTTT,-,TRBJ1-1,TRBV29-1,14,-
CSARAPMNTEAFF,TGCAGTGCTAGAGCTCCCATGAACACTGAAGCTTTCTTT,-,TRBJ1-1,TRBV20-1,13,-
CASSLQGGAGELFF,TGTGCCAGTAGCCTACAGGGGGGAGCCGGGGAGCTGTTTTTT,-,TRBJ2-2,TRBV19,14,TRBD1
CASSYEQTDNSPLHF,TGTGCCAGCAGTTACGAACAGACCGATAATTCACCCCTCCACTTT,once,TRBJ1-6,TRBV6-6,15,-
CASRFSGLDNEQFF,TGTGCCAGTAGGTTTTCGGGCTTAGACAATGAGCAGTTCTTC,-,TRBJ2-1,TRBV19,14,-
CASSPGPGPNTEAFF,TGCGCCAGCAGCCCTGGACCGGGCCCGAACACTGAAGCTTTCTTT,-,TRBJ1-1,TRBV5-1,15,-
CASSQDLGGYYEQYF,TGCGCCAGCAGCCAAGATCTAGGCGGCTACTACGAGCAGTACTTC,-,TRBJ2-7,TRBV4-1,15,-
CSARVPGNNEQFF,TGCAGTGCTAGAGTGCCAGGGAACAATGAGCAGTTCTTC,-,TRBJ2-1,TRBV20-1,13,-
CASSQTTGWETDTQYF,TGCGCCAGCAGCCAGACGACAGGGTGGGAGACAGATACGCAGTATTTT,-,TRBJ2-3,TRBV4-3,16,TRBD1
CAWSQDRGHDTGELFF,TGTGCCTGGAGTCAAGACAGGGGGCATGACACCGGGGAGCTGTTTTTT,-,TRBJ2-2,TRBV30,16,TRBD1
CSARSGHPTDTQYF,TGCAGTGCTCGTTCGGGACACCCCACAGATACGCAGTATTTT,-,TRBJ2-3,TRBV20-1,14,-
CAWSPLTGRLSYGYTF,TGTGCCTGGAGTCCTCTGACAGGGAGATTGTCCTATGGCTACACCTTC,-,TRBJ1-2,TRBV30,16,TRBD1
CSVRGADTQYF,TGCAGCGTTCGGGGGGCAGATACGCAGTATTTT,-,TRBJ2-3,TRBV29-1,11,TRBD2
CASIRAVSSYEQYF,TGTGCCAGCATACGAGCGGTCTCCTCCTACGAGCAGTACTTC,-,TRBJ2-7,TRBV2,14,-
CASSLGSRELIGEQYF,TGTGCCAGCAGTTTAGGATCGAGGGAGTTGATCGGGGAGCAGTACTTC,-,TRBJ2-7,TRBV12-3/TRBV12-4,16,-
CASSSNGLAETQYF,TGTGCCAGCAGCTCCAATGGGCTAGCAGAGACCCAGTACTTC,-,TRBJ2-5,TRBV7-9,14,-
CSARRTGGFDNEQFF,TGCAGTGCTAGAAGGACAGGGGGCTTCGACAATGAGCAGTTCTTC,-,TRBJ2-1,TRBV20-1,15,TRBD1
CASSEKANQPQHF,TGTGCCAGCAGTGAAAAAGCCAATCAGCCCCAGCATTTT,-,TRBJ1-5,TRBV12-3/TRBV12-4,13,-
CASIRDGPNYGYTF,TGTGCTAGTATCCGGGACGGACCTAACTATGGCTACACCTTC,-,TRBJ1-2,TRBV12-5,14,-
CSAQVPRDAYEQYF,TGCAGTGCCCAGGTTCCTCGGGATGCCTACGAGCAGTACTTC,-,TRBJ2-7,TRBV20-1,14,-
CATSDLGQGSTYNEQFF,TGTGCCACCAGTGATTTGGGACAGGGGAGCACCTACAATGAGCAGTTCTTC,once,TRBJ2-1,TRBV24-1,17,TRBD1
CASSGGGNTEAFF,TGTGCCAGCAGCGGGGGTGGGAACACTGAAGCTTTCTTT,-,TRBJ1-1,TRBV5-4,13,-
CASSLGTGAGNQPQHF,TGTGCCAGCAGCTTAGGTACGGGGGCCGGCAATCAGCCCCAGCATTTT,-,TRBJ1-5,TRBV7-2,16,-
CASSFSGGTDTQYF,TGTGCCAGCAGCTTTTCGGGCGGCACAGATACGCAGTATTTT,-,TRBJ2-3,TRBV5-1,14,-
CASSFNRDTYEQYF,TGTGCCAGCAGCTTCAACCGGGACACCTACGAGCAGTACTTC,-,TRBJ2-7,TRBV11-2,14,-
CASSQDRDRVSPLHF,TGCGCCAGCAGCCAAGACCGGGACAGGGTTTCACCCCTCCACTTT,-,TRBJ1-6,TRBV4-3,15,TRBD1
CASSLLGGAYGYTF,TGTGCCAGCAGTTTACTTGGGGGGGCCTATGGCTACACCTTC,-,TRBJ1-2,TRBV12-3/TRBV12-4,14,-
CASSVGSLPGQGAPLHF,TGTGCCAGCAGCGTAGGATCCCTACCGGGACAGGGAGCACCCCTCCACTTT,-,TRBJ1-6,TRBV9,17,TRBD1
CASSPSGTVGHEQYF,TGTGCCAGCAGCCCTTCCGGGACAGTAGGACACGAGCAGTACTTC,-,TRBJ2-7,TRBV14,15,TRBD1
CSATTGSNEKLFF,TGCAGTGCTACGACAGGGTCTAATGAAAAACTGTTTTTT,-,TRBJ1-4,TRBV20-1,13,TRBD1